This T cell receptor beta chain originates from a study of blood T cell repertoires in COVID-19. Study background: PBMCs, B-cell-depleted T cells, or T cells provided the cDNA or gDNA that made up the material.

The protocol was immunoSEQ multiplex PCR, while the TCRdb copy is restricted to in-frame clones and leaves out a portion. In the table there are about 320,000 clones, around 90% of which are singletons. In Cohort 3, a recovered donor had either two negative PCRs, clearance, or symptom resolution. The CDR3 loop spans 12 amino acids. The V and J ends lost 11 bases and 3 bases respectively, with 11 bases between them. Germline lookup yields CDR1 MDHEN and CDR2 SYDVKM. The receptor was isolated from a man in his 60s who had recovered from COVID-19. What was sequenced was PBMCs or T cells enriched from blood (not recorded which). The V gene is TRBV28, the J gene TRBJ1-5; possible D gene TRBD1, 5 bases. The CDR3 sequence: CALQENNQPQHF. In DNA form, the CDR3 reads TGTGCCCTACAGGAAAACAATCAGCCCCAGCATTTT. Full variable domain (missing parts from reference TRBV28 and TRBJ1-5): DVKVTQSSRYLVKRTGEKVFLECVQDMDHENMFWYRQDPGLGLRLIYFSYDVKMKEKGDIPEGYSVSREKKERFSLILESASTNQTSMYLCALQENNQPQHFGDGTRLSIL.